This TCR beta chain was identified in a study of cytomegalovirus exposure and HLA in healthy donors. This PCR relied on a set of 60 Vbeta primers and 13 Jbeta primers. Data came from immunoSEQ multiplex PCR; TCRdb stores just in-frame clones and leaves some out. The table has 130,000 to 150,000 clones, under 90% seen once. Germline CDR1 and CDR2: SGDLS and YYNGEE. V dropped 3 bases and J dropped 3 bases, with 22 bases sitting between them. The CDR3 is 17 amino acids. V and J are TRBV9 and TRBJ2-7, with a weak D call TRBD2 (5 bases). The sequencing sample was made of PBMCs. This clonotype originated in a man aged 40-49 years in good health and CMV-seronegative. The CDR3, as DNA: TGTGCCAGCAGCGGAGGTTCAGGACTTACCCGCAGCTACGAGCAGTACTTC. Its protein is CASSGGSGLTRSYEQYF.